This T cell receptor beta chain was found in a study of cytomegalovirus exposure and HLA in healthy donors. Study conclusions and caveats: One later analysis, an examination of the 120 or so validation repertoires, found that first-cohort TCR clusters tended to co-occur in them.

In the case of this clone: Antigen unknown.

CDR3 length equals 15 residues. Germline V lookup: CDR1 MNHEY, CDR2 SMNVEV (reference sequence). V lost 0 bases, J lost 2 bases, and 10 bases lay in between. Assay: immunoSEQ multiplex PCR; the TCRdb copy retains only in-frame clones and omits some. The sample consists of 97,000 or so clones, over 75% of them appearing once. This clonotype originated in a young man in good health and CMV-seropositive. Sequencing input: PBMCs. V is TRBV27 and J is TRBJ1-1; D not resolved. The CDR3 protein is CASSLSGRENTEAFF. As DNA, the CDR3 is TGTGCCAGCAGTTTATCGGGCAGAGAAAACACTGAAGCTTTCTTT.